The source of this TCR beta chain is a study of T cell responses to AZD1222 COVID-19 vaccine (dated by TCRdb to the early 2020s). At the level of the whole study: AZD1222 recipients whose second dose came at about 4 weeks and those whose second dose came at about 12 weeks were combined into one group, since spike-specific TCR depth and breadth did not differ between the two schedules. Trial participants were enrolled by age into 18-55, 56-69 and 70-plus year subgroups, with roughly 160, 29 and 62 TCR-sequenced participants respectively. TCR sequencing covered 230 to 250 trial participants: some 210 given two doses of AZD1222 and around 25 given two doses of MenACWY control vaccine.

The CDR3 regions of human TCRbeta chains were analyzed by immunosequencing. On the study's bioinformatics: Repertoire TCRs were matched against a reference library of SARS-CoV-2-specific TCRs generated with the MIRA antigen-specificity platform. Breadth was defined as the fraction of unique TCRs that were SARS-CoV-2-associated, and depth was defined as the fraction of total T cells that were SARS-CoV-2-associated. Using the MIRA data, every spike-specific TCR was mapped to the spike region that the TCR reacted to and assigned to either a CD4 or a CD8 class. Log10-transformed breadth and depth values were compared by one-way ANOVA with Sidak's multiple comparisons tests. TCRdb carries this immuneACCESS record with in-frame sequences only. Its versions omit some clonotypes, under half of them owing to an unresolved V gene in the studies checked, with the rest unexplained. That table supplies the V and J calls and clone size; D and trimming were determined from the DNA. The table for this sample lists roughly 40,000 clones; roughly 80% of them were counted only once. Jointly, the top ten make up approximately 3.6% of the sample.

V drops 5 bases and J drops 16 bases, leaving 18 bases in between. The CDR3 goes from the cysteine to the phenylalanine over 12 residues. Of the read, only the CDR3 DNA is kept; its 36 bases are in frame from base 1. The germline V gene specifies MNHEY as CDR1 and SVGAGI as CDR2. With respect to this clone: There is no known antigen for this receptor. Base-call qualities are not available, and no considerably larger clone is one nucleotide away.

The time point tag for this specimen amounts to: baseline before first vaccination. Vaccinee samples came from UK trials COV001 and COV002, including a single-blind randomized controlled phase 2/3 trial of AZD1222 (ChAdOx1 nCoV-19) in healthy adults. For TCRbeta chain sequencing, PBMC samples were collected from trial participants at day 0 and at day 28 after the second dose. Beyond this particular receptor, the publication reports: No day 14 peak-response samples were available, so repertoires were characterized only after the peak T cell response. The vaccine-associated CD4 TCRs covered the entire spike protein, and the dominant responses fell in regions 160-218 and 743-854. Reportedly, close to half of the unique spike-specific TCRs recognized epitopes lying outside the regions that are mutated in the B.1.351 and B.1.1.7 variants. Conclusions about previously exposed vaccinees are limited because only six or seven AZD1222 recipients were SARS-CoV-2 seropositive at baseline. A significant rise in spike-specific TCR breadth and depth was observed after two AZD1222 doses relative to day 0 and relative to MenACWY recipients. In the small 56-69-year group, the increase in depth fell short of significance, most likely because of low power. Most participants were white British and females outnumbered males, and the authors suggested that clonal diversity may have been underestimated.

The source was peripheral blood, collected on day 0 of AZD1222 vaccination. This TCR was sampled from an adult in good health. This chain joins TRBV6-5 to TRBJ1-5, with TRBD1 as a weak D call on 6 bases. The CDR3 region reads CASSLGQLPCHF. At the DNA level, the sequence is TGTGCCAGCAGTCTTGGACAGCTACCTTGCCATTTT.